Only one count was recorded for the clone carrying this TCR beta chain. The sample is drawn from a study of blood T cell repertoires in COVID-19. Study-wide context: In each case, the material was cDNA or gDNA derived from T cells, B-cell-depleted T cells, or PBMCs.

The CDR3 contains 15 residues. V shed 1 base and J shed 0 bases, with 7 bases lying between them. Germline V gene data show CDR1 as LNHDA and CDR2 as SQIVND (reference sequence). Profiling relied on immunoSEQ multiplex PCR, and the TCRdb table lists in-frame clones only, not all of them. In the table there are over 35,000 clones, about four fifths of which are singletons. The V gene is TRBV19, the J gene TRBJ2-1; no clear D gene. The source material was peripheral blood. This clonotype was obtained from a human donor with acute or convalescent COVID-19. The donor label of this sample is uncertain. CDR3 sequence (DNA): TGTGCCAGTAGTATAGCTGTCAGCTCCTACAATGAGCAGTTCTTC. It yields the protein CASSIAVSSYNEQFF. The full variable domain, with the rest looked up from reference TRBV19 and TRBJ2-1, is DGGITQSPKYLFRKEGQNVTLSCEQNLNHDAMYWYRQDPGQGLRLIYYSQIVNDFQKGDIAEGYSVSREKKESFPLTVTSAQKNPTAFYLCASSIAVSSYNEQFFGPGTRLTVL.